This record looks at one T cell receptor (beta chain) sequence and its context. The antigen is unknown. V lost 5 bases and J lost 5; bases outside the gene matches: 2. Looked up from germline, CDR1 is SEHNR and CDR2 is FQNEAQ (reference sequence). This CDR3 has 13 amino acids. Measured with immunoSEQ multiplex PCR; TCRdb has only the in-frame clones, and not every one. The table includes 2,500,000 or so clones, over 85% detected once. The sample belongs to a study of shared clonotypes between healthy human individuals. Study-wide points: Among a few donors, roughly 5% of naive CD4 clonotypes were found in common.

V and J are TRBV7-9 and TRBJ1-5; 8 bases align to TRBD1. This TCR was recovered from a man younger than 35 in good health. The sequenced sample consisted of naive CD4+ T cells sorted from blood. Subset in this sample: CD45RA+ positively selected. The CDR3 loop reads CASSHRGDQPQHF. The CDR3 region has the DNA TGTGCCAGCAGCCACAGGGGGGATCAGCCCCAGCATTTT. Together with reference TRBV7-9 and TRBJ1-5, the CDR3 gives the full variable domain: DTGVSQNPRHKITKRGQNVTFRCDPISEHNRLYWYRQTLGQGPEFLTYFQNEAQLEKSRLLSDRFSAERPKGSFSTLEIQRTEQGDSAMYLCASSHRGDQPQHFGDGTRLSIL.